Each of the 25 T cell receptor beta chains below was sequenced from the same sample in a study of OX40 agonist ivuxolimab in advanced cancers. Data came from immunoSEQ multiplex PCR; TCRdb stores just in-frame clones and leaves some out. Of about 43,000 clones in the sample, 80% are singletons; the top ten hold over 3.5%. This material consisted of CD4+ or CD8+ T cells sorted from blood, taken in a trial of the OX40 agonist ivuxolimab. The origin of the receptors is an adult with an advanced solid tumor such as melanoma, head and neck, liver or kidney cancer.

This clone was counted once. This chain connects TRBV30 to TRBJ1-4; D possibly corresponds to TRBD1 (6 bases). The germline V gene encodes CDR1 GTSNPN and CDR2 SVGIG (reference sequence). The CDR3 is 15 residues long. Trimming took off 0 bases at V and 8 bases at J, with 16 bases between the two ends. The CDR3 loop is CAWSVRGPESEKLFF. As DNA, the CDR3 is TGTGCCTGGAGTGTCCGGGGGCCGGAATCGGAAAAACTGTTTTTT.

This rearrangement joins TRBV4-3 to TRBJ2-1, with 8 bases lining up with TRBD2. There are 17 residues in the CDR3. From germline, CDR1 is LGHNA and CDR2 YSLEER. Trimming cost V 5 bases and J 3 bases; bases outside gene matches: 12. The CDR3 DNA reads as TGCGCCAGCAGCGCAAGGACTACTAGCGGCTACTACAATGAGCAGTTCTTC. It specifies CASSARTTSGYYNEQFF.

The CDR3 loop reads CASSLDSNEQFF. In DNA form, the CDR3 reads TGCGCCAGCAGCTTGGATTCCAATGAGCAGTTCTTC. This rearrangement joins TRBV5-1 to TRBJ2-1; D gene uncertain. The CDR3 runs to 12 residues. Per germline, CDR1 SGHRS and CDR2 YFSETQ. The V gene lost 0 bases and the J gene lost 6 bases, with 4 bases spanning the gap.

Here the CDR3 reads CASSPGTLGFF. In nucleotides, the CDR3 is TGTGCCAGCAGCCCCGGGACTTTAGGTTTCTTT. V gene TRBV11-2 combines with J gene TRBJ1-1; TRBD1 might be the D (5 bases). Trimming pared 5 bases from V and 13 bases from J, leaving 14 bases between. CDR3 length: 11 residues. CDR1 is SGHAT and CDR2 is FQNNGV in the germline V gene.

V usage is TRBV19 and J usage is TRBJ2-7; the D gene is possibly TRBD2 (7 bases). This CDR3 has 15 residues. The V gene lost 1 base and the J gene lost 6 bases, with 16 bases spanning the gap. Germline lookup yields CDR1 LNHDA and CDR2 SQIVND (reference sequence). The CDR3 is CASSIGGGFGGEQYF. The CDR3 DNA reads TGTGCCAGTAGTATAGGCGGGGGCTTCGGGGGCGAGCAGTACTTC.

The chain uses TRBV10-3 and TRBJ1-5; no reliable D call. Trimming removed 4 bases from V and 1 base from J, with 8 bases in between. The CDR3 is made up of 14 amino acids. Per germline, CDR1 ENHRY and CDR2 SYGVKD. The CDR3 protein is CAISVEFSNQPQHF. Written as DNA, the CDR3 is TGTGCCATCAGTGTTGAGTTCAGCAATCAGCCCCAGCATTTT.

The table lists this clone with a count of one. The chain combines TRBV30 with TRBJ1-2; D is unclear. Between the trimmed V and J ends, which lost 3 bases and 5 bases, there was a span of 13 bases. CDR3 length equals 13 residues. CDR1 and CDR2 from the germline V gene are GTSNPN and SVGIG (reference sequence). CDR3 sequence reads: CAWSRRTEYGYTF. CDR3 DNA: TGTGCCTGGAGCCGAAGGACCGAGTATGGCTACACCTTC.

J is TRBJ2-2 and V is TRBV10-3; 7 nucleotides match TRBD2. The CDR3 is 14 residues long. In germline, CDR1 is ENHRY, CDR2 SYGVKD. The trim removed 8 bases at V and 2 bases at J, leaving 5 bases unmatched. The CDR3 sequence: CAIGTGGNTGELFF. As DNA, the CDR3 is TGTGCCATCGGGACGGGAGGTAACACCGGGGAGCTGTTTTTT.

The chain uses TRBV28 and TRBJ1-2, with TRBD1 matching over 7 bases. CDR1 is MDHEN and CDR2 is SYDVKM in the germline V gene. The CDR3 loop spans 14 amino acids. The J segment lost 6 bases and the V segment lost 7 bases, leaving 11 bases of the junction unmatched. In DNA form, the CDR3 reads TGTGCCAGCATCCTCCAACAGGGGATGCATGGCTACACCTTC. Amino acid sequence: CASILQQGMHGYTF.

This chain joins TRBV5-1 and TRBJ2-1, with 7 bases lining up with TRBD1. CDR3 size: 17 residues. J gave up 1 base and V 4 bases, and 11 bases lay outside the gene matches. The germline gives CDR1 SGHRS, CDR2 YFSETQ. CDR3 protein: CASSPTLQGISYNEQFF. CDR3 DNA: TGCGCCAGCAGCCCGACCTTACAGGGGATTTCCTACAATGAGCAGTTCTTC.

The rearrangement links TRBV6-5 to TRBJ1-1; D uncertain. V was pared by 4 bases and J by 1 base, with 7 bases between. Germline V CDR1 and CDR2: MNHEY, SVGAGI. This CDR3 has 13 amino acids. Here the CDR3 DNA reads TGTGCCAGCAGTTCGTCCAAGAACACTGAAGCTTTCTTT. It specifies CASSSSKNTEAFF.

The V and J genes are TRBV19 and TRBJ1-1; D is unclear. V lost 6 bases, J lost 0 bases, and 2 bases lay in between. The CDR3 is 11 amino acids. CDR1 and CDR2 from the germline V gene are LNHDA and SQIVND (reference sequence). DNA for the CDR3: TGTGCCAGTAGCTTGAACACTGAAGCTTTCTTT. Translated: CASSLNTEAFF. The entire variable domain, with the rest obtained from reference TRBV19 and TRBJ1-1, is as follows: DGGITQSPKYLFRKEGQNVTLSCEQNLNHDAMYWYRQDPGQGLRLIYYSQIVNDFQKGDIAEGYSVSREKKESFPLTVTSAQKNPTAFYLCASSLNTEAFFGQGTRLTVV.

The rearrangement uses TRBV30 and TRBJ1-1; D possibly corresponds to TRBD1 (6 bases). CDR3 size: 13 residues. V lost 3 bases, J lost 1 base, and 9 bases lay in between. The V gene's germline CDR1 is GTSNPN and CDR2 SVGIG (reference sequence). Here the CDR3 reads CAWRGRGNTEAFF. The CDR3 region has the DNA TGTGCCTGGAGGGGCAGGGGGAACACTGAAGCTTTCTTT.

The gene calls are TRBV5-1 and TRBJ2-1; unclear D gene. Germline V gene sequence: CDR1 SGHRS, CDR2 YFSETQ. Trimming left V 2 bases short and J 5 bases short, with 8 bases between. This CDR3 contains 13 residues. DNA of the CDR3: TGCGCCAGCAGCTTTAATAGCAACAATGAGCAGTTCTTC. It specifies CASSFNSNNEQFF.

The V call is TRBV4-2, the J call TRBJ2-2, with 11 bases aligning to TRBD1. The V gene end was trimmed by 3 bases and the J gene end by 6 bases; junction bases not matched to a gene: 15. The germline gives CDR1 LGHNA, CDR2 YNFKEQ. The CDR3 loop spans 19 amino acids. CDR3 sequence: CASSQGVGTGGIGAGELFF. In nucleotides, the CDR3 is TGTGCCAGCAGCCAGGGGGTAGGGACAGGGGGAATCGGGGCCGGGGAGCTGTTTTTT.

This clone was observed a handful of times. The chain combines TRBV7-2 with TRBJ1-4; 7 nucleotides line up with TRBD1. The CDR3 length is 13 residues. V trimming: 5 bases; J trimming: 11 bases; junction bases outside the gene matches: 8. The germline CDR1 and CDR2 sequences are SGHTA and FQGNSA. The CDR3 spells CASSDHPQGKLFF. The CDR3 DNA sequence: TGTGCCAGCAGCGACCACCCACAGGGGAAACTGTTTTTT.

The chain combines TRBV19 with TRBJ2-3; tentative D call: TRBD2 (5 bases). Trimming stripped 6 bases from V and 2 bases from J, with 15 bases between. The length of the CDR3 is 15 residues. Germline CDR1 LNHDA, CDR2 SQIVND (reference sequence). This CDR3 is CASSVDRTVTDTQYF. CDR3 in DNA: TGTGCCAGTAGCGTCGACCGGACTGTCACAGATACGCAGTATTTT.

V gene TRBV27 combines with J gene TRBJ2-5, with a weak D call TRBD2 (5 bases). Germline V gives CDR1 MNHEY, CDR2 SMNVEV (reference sequence). This CDR3 has 13 residues. Between the trimmed V and J ends, which lost 2 bases and 6 bases, there was a span of 10 bases. The CDR3 region has the DNA TGTGCCAGCAGTTTAAGACTAACTCAGACCCAGTACTTC. This sequence encodes CASSLRLTQTQYF.

The chain employs TRBV21-1 and TRBJ2-7; the listed D gene, TRBD2, was not tested against the DNA. TRBV21-1 is an annotated pseudogene. The CDR3 covers 14 residues. The CDR3 region is CASSHGRTWYEQYF. CDR3 in DNA: TGTGCCAGCAGCCACGGGCGGACTTGGTACGAGCAGTACTTC.

This rearrangement joins TRBV4-3 to TRBJ2-1; unclear D gene. The CDR3 is made up of 16 amino acids. V shed 0 bases and J shed 4 bases, with 13 bases lying between them. The germline V gene encodes CDR1 LGHNA and CDR2 YSLEER. CDR3 sequence (DNA): TGCGCCAGCAGCCAAGATAGCCCCGACCCGTACAATGAGCAGTTCTTC. Protein sequence: CASSQDSPDPYNEQFF.

In this sample, this clone turned up once. The gene calls are TRBV7-2 and TRBJ2-4, with D possibly being TRBD1 or TRBD2 (5 bases each). There are 19 residues in the CDR3. Germline-derived CDR1 and CDR2 are SGHTA and FQGNSA. Trimming took 5 bases from V and 0 from J, leaving 23 bases between them. The CDR3 coding sequence is TGTGCCAGCAGCCCCCGCTCGGGGACGGGAAGACTAGCCAAAAACATTCAGTACTTC. Encoded protein: CASSPRSGTGRLAKNIQYF.

This clone was seen just once. V gene TRBV2 combines with J gene TRBJ2-1; 8 bases align to TRBD2. The CDR3 runs 16 residues. Trimming removed 4 bases from V and 0 bases from J; junction bases left unmatched: 5. Germline CDR1 SNHLY, CDR2 FYNNEI. CDR3 sequence: CASSVLAGGSYNEQFF. Here the CDR3 DNA reads TGTGCCAGCAGTGTCCTAGCGGGCGGCTCCTACAATGAGCAGTTCTTC.

V and J are TRBV28 and TRBJ1-2; no clear D. V was shortened by 4 bases and J by 3 bases, with 9 bases between the two germline ends. CDR1 and CDR2 (germline): MDHEN, SYDVKM. The CDR3 contains 13 residues. This chain's CDR3 is CASSYDRDYGYTF. The CDR3 bases are TGTGCCAGCAGTTATGATAGGGACTATGGCTACACCTTC.

V usage is TRBV10-3 and J usage is TRBJ2-7; D is unresolved. In germline, CDR1 is ENHRY, CDR2 SYGVKD. V was cut by 3 bases and J by 4 bases, with 4 bases left in between. CDR3 length: 11 residues. The CDR3 spells CAISEAYEQYF. In DNA form, the CDR3 reads TGTGCCATCAGTGAAGCTTACGAGCAGTACTTC.

The genes are TRBV2 and TRBJ1-1, with no clear D. This CDR3 is built from 11 residues. V was cut by 3 bases and J by 9 bases, with 8 bases left in between. Germline V gives CDR1 SNHLY, CDR2 FYNNEI. CDR3 protein: CASSDFTQAFF. The CDR3, as DNA: TGTGCCAGCAGTGATTTTACACAAGCTTTCTTT.